What follows is one T cell receptor (beta chain) and its context. This sample was taken from a study of blood T cell repertoires in COVID-19. Overall study: The United States, Italy and Spain supplied acute and convalescent COVID-19 samples. T cells, B-cell-depleted T cells, or PBMCs provided the cDNA or gDNA that served as material.

Source study methods: Amplification from reference gene primers served as the basis for estimated nucleated cell counts. Assay used: immunoSEQ multiplex PCR; TCRdb lists only in-frame clones, some missing. Clone size and the V and J calls come from that table; the DNA yielded D and trimming. The table includes about 140,000 clones, roughly 78% detected once. The source material was peripheral blood. This receptor was obtained from a man aged 55-75 years with acute or convalescent COVID-19.

CDR3 region: CATSPSGTGNTEAFF. CDR3 nucleotides: TGTGCCACCAGTCCATCCGGGACAGGGAACACTGAAGCTTTCTTT. This sequence joins TRBV24-1 and TRBJ1-1; TRBD1 agrees at 8 bases. The V segment lost 6 bases and the J segment 1 base; nucleotides outside the gene matches: 6. Germline V gives CDR1 KGHDR, CDR2 SFDVKD. The CDR3 runs to 15 residues.